This T cell receptor (beta chain) came from a study of human T cells and chemical hapten exposure. In this sample, this clonotype turned up a few times. TCRdb reprocessed the RACE reads with MiXCR, giving one entry per CDR3 protein. The sample holds about 60,000 distinct CDR3 sequences; about 11% are singletons and the top ten take almost 4%. The germline CDR1 and CDR2 sequences are DFQATT and SNEGSKA (reference sequence). CDR3 length: 13 amino acids. Regarding time point: pre-sensitization, week 0. Sample treatment: therapeutic diphenylcyclopropenone sensitization with weekly scalp DPC. V is TRBV20-1 and J is TRBJ1-6; TRBD1 matches at 8 bases. The receptor comes from a woman in her thirties or forties with alopecia areata. Some clones in this sample may be carry-over from other donors' samples. Specimen: whole blood, collected in connection with sensitization to the hapten diphenylcyclopropenone (DPC). This CDR3 is CSATGVGNSPLHF. The CDR3 nucleotides are TGCAGCGCGACAGGGGTGGGGAATTCACCCCTCCACTTT.